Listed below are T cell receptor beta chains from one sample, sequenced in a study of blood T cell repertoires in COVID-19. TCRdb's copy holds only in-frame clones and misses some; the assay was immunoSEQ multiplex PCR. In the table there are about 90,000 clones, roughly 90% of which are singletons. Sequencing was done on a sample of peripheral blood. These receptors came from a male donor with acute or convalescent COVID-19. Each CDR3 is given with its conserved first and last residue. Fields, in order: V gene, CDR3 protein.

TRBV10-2 CASSGSIEQFF
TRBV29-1 CSFRRDTDTQYF
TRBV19 CASSPDRGTGELFF
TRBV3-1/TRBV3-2 CASSQDFRQGRTGELFF
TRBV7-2 CASSLDAGGSNQPQHF
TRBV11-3 CASSLGGVSGELFF
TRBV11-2 CASSFSGGRETQYF
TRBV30 CAWSVPPRGVHSPLHF
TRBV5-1 CASSTSPGAGVEAFF
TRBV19 CASKGASGTSGFGETQYF
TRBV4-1 CASSQDAGGDEKLFF
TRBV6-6 CASYLLAGPNTGELFF
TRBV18 CASSPGGQPQHF
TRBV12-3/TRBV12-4 CASSWDIYYEQYF
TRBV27 CASSQPDRGIGYEQYF
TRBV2 CASREAQGAVDEQYF
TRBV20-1 CSVSGARRRTEAFF
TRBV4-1 CASSQDPPREAARGLNTEAFF
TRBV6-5 CASSYSAGIGGDTQYF
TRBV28 CASSRLGGNTEAFF
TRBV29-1 CSVEDGGTQETQYF
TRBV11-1 CASSLGQFHEQYF
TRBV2 CASSVETGPHYEQYF
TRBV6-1 CASSDDSNSYEQYF
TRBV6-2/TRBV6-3 CASSATEGGYTF
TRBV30 CAWSDWGGSQPQHF
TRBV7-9 CASSPLVEQFF
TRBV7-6 CASSRDRERAQYF
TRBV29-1 CSVEGPGYGYTF
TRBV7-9 CASSLVAGANTEAFF
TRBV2 CASSDPGQGYTGELFF
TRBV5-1 CASSPGMVGNQPQHF
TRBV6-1 CASSERGWQGIDEQYF
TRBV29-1 CSASGGTRGPNEQYF
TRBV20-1 CSATGEETQYF